The 30 T cell receptor beta chains reported below all come from one sample, sequenced in a study of blood T cell repertoires in COVID-19. Only in-frame clones appear in the TCRdb table, and some are missing; sequencing was by immunoSEQ multiplex PCR. The profile covers about 99,000 clones, with 85% to 90% appearing a single time and 2.1% taken by the ten largest. Sequenced input: peripheral blood. These receptors were taken from a man aged 50 or older with COVID-19, enrolled during active disease.

The V gene is TRBV7-6, the J gene TRBJ2-1; TRBD2 aligns across 9 bases. CDR1 and CDR2 from the germline V gene are SGHVS and FNYEAQ. V lost 2 bases to trimming and J lost 8 bases; unmatched junction nucleotides: 10. This CDR3 comprises 16 residues. The CDR3 loop is CASSLLGGGAFDEQFF. The CDR3 region has the DNA TGTGCCAGCAGCTTATTGGGCGGGGGGGCCTTCGATGAGCAGTTCTTC.

The CDR3 nucleotides read TGTGCCAGCAGTTGGGGACAGGGGGCTAATCAGCCCCAGCATTTT. Its protein is CASSWGQGANQPQHF. The chain uses TRBV6-6 and TRBJ1-5, with 12 bases matching TRBD1. The length of the CDR3 is 15 residues. Germline V CDR1 and CDR2: MNHNY, SVGAGI (reference sequence). V lost 4 bases to trimming and J lost 4 bases; unmatched junction nucleotides: 2.

V usage is TRBV14 and J usage is TRBJ1-4; 8 nucleotides match TRBD1. This CDR3 contains 15 residues. V shed 3 bases, J shed 5 bases, and the junction held 5 bases outside the gene matches. Germline CDR1 SGHDN, CDR2 FVKESK. The CDR3 DNA reads as TGTGCCAGCAGCCAGGCCGACAGGGGAAATGAAAAACTGTTTTTT. Translating gives CASSQADRGNEKLFF.

The chain employs TRBV4-1 and TRBJ2-5, with D perhaps matching TRBD1 (6 bases). The CDR3 totals 15 residues. Germline loops: CDR1 MGHRA, CDR2 YSYEKL. V lost 4 bases and J lost 1, with 13 bases in between. CDR3 loop: CASSLPGVTQETQYF. The CDR3 DNA sequence: TGCGCCAGCAGCCTCCCAGGGGTTACCCAAGAGACCCAGTACTTC.

The rearrangement links TRBV5-8 to TRBJ1-1; no firm D call. CDR1 is SGHTS and CDR2 is YDEGEE in the germline V gene. This CDR3 has 12 amino acids. Trimming removed 4 bases from V and 4 bases from J, with 8 bases in between. CDR3 nucleotide sequence: TGTGCCAGCAGCGTCTATGGCACTGAAGCTTTCTTT. It codes for CASSVYGTEAFF.

The chain employs TRBV6-2 or TRBV6-3 and TRBJ1-5; 8 bases match TRBD1. The CDR3 length is 15 residues. With 6 bases clipped from V and 3 bases from J, the junction kept 7 bases outside the gene matches. Germline V lookup: CDR1 MNHEY, CDR2 SVGEGT. The CDR3 DNA sequence: TGTGCCAGCAGCACTGACAGGGGAGTCAATCAGCCCCAGCATTTT. Protein sequence: CASSTDRGVNQPQHF.

J is TRBJ2-7 and V is TRBV3-1 (or the pseudogene TRBV3-2); 10 bases agree with TRBD2. The V gene's germline CDR1 is LGHDT and CDR2 YNNKEL (reference sequence). J gave up 9 bases and V 4 bases, and 15 bases lay outside the gene matches. The CDR3 consists of 16 residues. This CDR3 is CASSPRTSGTLVGQYF. The CDR3 region has the DNA TGTGCCAGCAGCCCAAGGACTAGCGGAACCTTAGTAGGGCAGTACTTC.

The chain joins TRBV4-1 to TRBJ2-1, with D tentatively TRBD2 (5 bases). The CDR3 extends over 17 amino acids. Per germline, CDR1 MGHRA and CDR2 YSYEKL. The ends were cut back, 1 base at V and 8 bases at J, with 21 bases in the middle. CDR3: CASSQADNRGLKDEQFF. The CDR3 bases are TGCGCCAGCAGCCAAGCGGATAATAGAGGGCTCAAAGATGAGCAGTTCTTC.

The chain links TRBV11-1 to TRBJ2-7; 9 bases fit TRBD2. CDR1 SGHAT and CDR2 FQDESV come from the germline V gene (reference sequence). V shed 5 bases and J 2 bases; nucleotides not matched to a gene: 4. The CDR3 totals 14 residues. CDR3 in amino acids: CASSTQRGAYEQYF. CDR3 DNA: TGTGCCAGCAGCACTCAGCGGGGGGCCTACGAGCAGTACTTC.

The rearrangement links TRBV3-1 (or the pseudogene TRBV3-2) to TRBJ1-3; perhaps TRBD1 as D (6 bases). This CDR3 is 13 amino acids long. Germline CDR1 reads LGHDT; CDR2 reads YNNKEL (reference sequence). Trimming stripped 5 bases from V and 8 bases from J, with 13 bases between. The DNA for the CDR3 is TGTGCCAGCAGCACCCTCAGGGGAGACACCATATATTTT. Its protein product is CASSTLRGDTIYF.

This clone was counted once. This rearrangement joins TRBV9 to TRBJ1-3, with TRBD1 as a possible D gene (5 bases). Germline V gene data show CDR1 as SGDLS and CDR2 as YYNGEE. The CDR3 totals 15 residues. V lost 0 bases and J lost 4, with 11 bases in between. In nucleotides, the CDR3 is TGTGCCAGCAGCGTAGATATGGACACGGGAAACACCATATATTTT. It encodes CASSVDMDTGNTIYF.

This clone has more than one count but fewer than ten. The chain employs TRBV2 and TRBJ1-1; D not certain. Germline V gives CDR1 SNHLY, CDR2 FYNNEI. The CDR3 consists of 13 residues. V dropped 2 bases and J dropped 1 base, with 5 bases sitting between them. CDR3 in amino acids: CASSELPNTEAFF. CDR3 nucleotide sequence: TGTGCCAGCAGTGAACTCCCGAACACTGAAGCTTTCTTT.

The chain recombines TRBV27 with TRBJ1-2; 7 bases line up with TRBD1. The CDR3 has 13 residues. The germline V gene encodes CDR1 MNHEY and CDR2 SMNVEV (reference sequence). The V and J ends lost 6 bases and 4 bases, in that order; junction bases with no gene match: 5. The CDR3 DNA follows: TGTGCCAGCAGCCAGACAGGGCTCTATGGCTACACCTTC. Amino acids: CASSQTGLYGYTF.

V gene TRBV7-9 combines with J gene TRBJ2-5; D not certain. V was clipped by 2 bases and J by 2 bases, with 12 bases between them. This CDR3 is 15 amino acids long. The V gene's germline CDR1 is SEHNR and CDR2 FQNEAQ (reference sequence). CDR3 nucleotide sequence: TGTGCCAGCAGCTTAACTTTGTCGTTGCAAGAGACCCAGTACTTC. Protein product: CASSLTLSLQETQYF.

J is TRBJ1-2 and V is TRBV5-5; D might be TRBD1 (5 bases). CDR3 length: 14 amino acids. The germline V and J ends were trimmed by 0 bases and 1 base, with 7 bases remaining between them. CDR1 is SGHKS and CDR2 is YYEKEE in the germline V gene (reference sequence). CDR3 in DNA: TGTGCCAGCAGCTTGGGGGGCATTAACTATGGCTACACCTTC. Encoded protein: CASSLGGINYGYTF.

Here the CDR3 DNA reads TGTGCCAGCAGTGAATTAAGAAGCGGGGGGGCCCTAAATGAGCAGTTCTTC. This translates into CASSELRSGGALNEQFF. The V gene is TRBV25-1, the J gene TRBJ2-1; the match to TRBD2 covers 10 bases. The CDR3 covers 17 residues. CDR1 is MGHDK, CDR2 SYGVNS, per germline. Trimming removed 1 base from V and 7 bases from J; junction bases left unmatched: 10.

This clone appeared a single time. The chain has TRBV27 and TRBJ1-1; unclear D gene. Germline CDR1 MNHEY, CDR2 SMNVEV (reference sequence). The CDR3 runs to 13 residues. The V end lost 3 bases, the J end lost 4 bases, and 9 bases lay between the germline ends. The chain's CDR3 is CASSFGGLTEAFF. CDR3 DNA sequence: TGTGCCAGCAGTTTCGGCGGGCTCACTGAAGCTTTCTTT.

This clone occurred once. V is TRBV29-1 and J is TRBJ2-3; 9 nucleotides match TRBD1. The CDR3 totals 14 residues. The ends lost 7 bases at V and 8 bases at J; junction bases unmatched: 13. Germline CDR1 SQVTM, CDR2 ANQGSEA. CDR3: CSASSGTGSVTQYF. CDR3 bases: TGCAGCGCCTCAAGTGGGACAGGGTCGGTTACGCAGTATTTT.

The chain joins TRBV27 to TRBJ2-7; TRBD2 matches 7 bases. V trimming: 6 bases; J trimming: 4 bases; junction bases outside the gene matches: 9. From germline, CDR1 is MNHEY and CDR2 SMNVEV (reference sequence). The CDR3 extends over 14 amino acids. CDR3 sequence reads: CASRLSGGLYEQYF. In DNA form, the CDR3 reads TGTGCCAGCAGGCTATCGGGGGGACTGTACGAGCAGTACTTC.

V gene TRBV6-5 combines with J gene TRBJ2-2; D is possibly TRBD1 (5 bases). Germline V lookup: CDR1 MNHEY, CDR2 SVGAGI. This CDR3 contains 14 residues. V shed 6 bases and J shed 8 bases, with 16 bases lying between them. Written as DNA, the CDR3 is TGTGCCAGCAGGGGCAGGGCTTTTATAGGGGAGCTGTTTTTT. Translation gives CASRGRAFIGELFF.

V and J are TRBV23-1 and TRBJ2-1; 7 positions agree with TRBD1. TRBV23-1 is identified as an open reading frame with a role that is uncertain. This CDR3 is built from 16 residues. With 7 bases clipped from V and 2 bases from J, the junction kept 11 bases outside the gene matches. The CDR3 region is CASKPPGQTPYNEQFF. CDR3 DNA: TGCGCCAGCAAGCCTCCGGGACAGACACCCTACAATGAGCAGTTCTTC.

The chain combines TRBV9 with TRBJ1-2; 11 bases are shared with TRBD1. Germline CDR1 reads SGDLS; CDR2 reads YYNGEE. CDR3 length equals 15 residues. The junction had 11 bases not matched to a gene; V was cut back by 6 bases and J by 7 bases. This chain's CDR3 is CASTQGQGVSAGYTF. Written as DNA, the CDR3 is TGTGCCAGCACCCAGGGACAGGGGGTTTCGGCTGGCTACACCTTC.

This chain uses TRBV19 with TRBJ1-1, with 11 bases fitting TRBD1. CDR1 and CDR2 (germline): LNHDA, SQIVND (reference sequence). Trimming at V came to 7 bases and at J to 8 bases, leaving 6 bases not matched to a gene. The CDR3 is 13 amino acids. Here the CDR3 reads CASKGTGGLEAFF. The CDR3 DNA reads TGTGCCAGTAAAGGGACAGGGGGTTTAGAAGCTTTCTTT.

The rearrangement joins TRBV4-1 to TRBJ2-1; 7 nucleotides line up with TRBD2. The CDR3 loop spans 17 amino acids. Germline-derived CDR1 and CDR2 are MGHRA and YSYEKL. V gave up 2 bases and J gave up 0 bases; unmatched junction bases: 7. CDR3 loop: CASSQPSGESSYNEQFF. CDR3 sequence (DNA): TGCGCCAGCAGCCAACCCAGCGGGGAAAGCTCCTACAATGAGCAGTTCTTC.

The V call is TRBV4-2, the J call TRBJ2-3; D is perhaps TRBD1 (6 bases). Trimming took 0 bases from V and 1 from J, leaving 14 bases between them. CDR1 and CDR2 from the germline V gene are LGHNA and YNFKEQ. There are 17 residues in the CDR3. CDR3 nucleotides: TGTGCCAGCAGCCAAGATCTTAGCAGGGGACGCACAGATACGCAGTATTTT. Translation: CASSQDLSRGRTDTQYF.

A few counts support this clone. V is TRBV6-2 or TRBV6-3 and J is TRBJ2-1; 8 positions match TRBD2. Germline loops: CDR1 MNHEY, CDR2 SVGEGT. J gave up 5 bases and V 0 bases, and 3 bases lay outside the gene matches. This CDR3 has 15 amino acids. The CDR3 is CASSYSAGAHNEQFF. The CDR3 DNA sequence: TGTGCCAGCAGTTACTCAGCGGGGGCACACAATGAGCAGTTCTTC.

This clone appeared once. The V call is TRBV5-1, the J call TRBJ2-1, with 14 bases lining up with TRBD2. The CDR3 runs to 17 residues. V lost 3 bases to trimming and J lost 4 bases; unmatched junction nucleotides: 6. The germline V gene encodes CDR1 SGHRS and CDR2 YFSETQ. CDR3: CASSSSGTSGGYNEQFF. The DNA of the CDR3 is TGCGCCAGCAGCTCATCCGGGACTAGCGGGGGTTACAATGAGCAGTTCTTC.

The rearrangement uses TRBV6-5 and TRBJ2-2, with 9 bases fitting TRBD1. CDR1 is MNHEY and CDR2 is SVGAGI in the germline V gene. CDR3 length equals 15 residues. Unmatched junction bases numbered 8, after V lost 8 bases and J lost 4 bases. In DNA, the CDR3 is TGTGCCAGCTCAACAGGGGGCGCAGGCACCGGGGAGCTGTTTTTT. This gives the protein CASSTGGAGTGELFF.

This chain connects TRBV18 to TRBJ2-1, with TRBD2 matching 13 bases. The CDR3 sequence is 17 residues long. CDR1 KGHSH and CDR2 LQKENI come from the germline V gene. Trimming cost V 2 bases and J 6 bases; bases outside gene matches: 7. Here the CDR3 reads CASSPLAGTSGANEQFF. DNA for the CDR3: TGTGCCAGCTCACCATTGGCCGGGACTAGCGGGGCCAATGAGCAGTTCTTC.

The chain links TRBV14 to TRBJ1-5; possible D gene TRBD1, 6 bases. This CDR3 is built from 14 residues. Trimming removed 5 bases from V and 5 bases from J, with 13 bases in between. Per the germline V gene, CDR1 is SGHDN and CDR2 is FVKESK. The CDR3 protein is CASSNTGMDQPQHF. CDR3 in DNA: TGTGCCAGCAGCAATACAGGGATGGATCAGCCCCAGCATTTT.